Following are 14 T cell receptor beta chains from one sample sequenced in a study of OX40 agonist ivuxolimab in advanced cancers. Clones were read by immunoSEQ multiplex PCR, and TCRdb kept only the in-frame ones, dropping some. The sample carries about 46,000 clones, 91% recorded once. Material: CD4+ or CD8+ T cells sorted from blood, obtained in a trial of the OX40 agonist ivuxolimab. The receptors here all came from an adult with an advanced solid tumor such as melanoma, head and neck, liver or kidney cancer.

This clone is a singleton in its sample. The CDR3 coding sequence is TGTGCCACCAGCAGGGCGACACTTTCCACTAATGAAAAACTGTTTTTT. This encodes CATSRATLSTNEKLFF. This chain joins TRBV15 and TRBJ1-4; no clear D gene. This CDR3 has 16 residues. The germline CDR1 and CDR2 sequences are LNHNV and YYDKDF (reference sequence). Trimming shortened V by 3 bases and J by 2 bases, and 13 bases separated the two germline ends.

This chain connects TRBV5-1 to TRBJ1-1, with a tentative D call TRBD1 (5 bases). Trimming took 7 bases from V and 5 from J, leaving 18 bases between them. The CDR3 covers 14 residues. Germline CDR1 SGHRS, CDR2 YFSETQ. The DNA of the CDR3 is TGCGCCAGCTCCCGGGACGGAGCCTCAACTGAAGCTTTCTTT. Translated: CASSRDGASTEAFF. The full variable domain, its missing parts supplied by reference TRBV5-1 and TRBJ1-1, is KAGVTQTPRYLIKTRGQQVTLSCSPISGHRSVSWYQQTPGQGLQFLFEYFSETQRNKGNFPGRFSGRQFSNSRSEMNVSTLELGDSALYLCASSRDGASTEAFFGQGTRLTVV.

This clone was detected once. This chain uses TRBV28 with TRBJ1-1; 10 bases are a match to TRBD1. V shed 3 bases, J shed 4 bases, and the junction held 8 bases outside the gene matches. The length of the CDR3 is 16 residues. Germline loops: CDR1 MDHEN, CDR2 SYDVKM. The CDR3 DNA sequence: TGTGCCAGCAGTTTGGGGGCGACAGGGGGCTTCACTGAAGCTTTCTTT. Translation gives CASSLGATGGFTEAFF.

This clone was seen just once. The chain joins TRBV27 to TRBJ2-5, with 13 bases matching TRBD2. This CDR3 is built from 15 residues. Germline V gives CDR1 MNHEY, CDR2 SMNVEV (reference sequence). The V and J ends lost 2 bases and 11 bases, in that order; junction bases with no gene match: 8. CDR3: CASSLGLAGAGEQYF. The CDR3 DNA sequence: TGTGCCAGCAGTTTAGGACTAGCGGGGGCCGGGGAGCAGTACTTC.

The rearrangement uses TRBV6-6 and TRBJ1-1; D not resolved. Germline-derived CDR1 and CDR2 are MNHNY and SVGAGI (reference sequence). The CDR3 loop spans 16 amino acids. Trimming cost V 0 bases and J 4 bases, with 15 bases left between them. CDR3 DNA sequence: TGTGCCAGCAGTTACTCGTTAGGGCCCTTGGGCACTGAAGCTTTCTTT. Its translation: CASSYSLGPLGTEAFF.

The CDR3 is CASSVDPGLVGDTQYF. CDR3 in DNA: TGTGCCAGCAGCGTCGATCCGGGACTAGTGGGAGATACGCAGTATTTT. This sequence joins TRBV9 and TRBJ2-3; 8 nucleotides line up with TRBD2. Germline CDR1 is SGDLS and CDR2 is YYNGEE. This CDR3 has 16 residues. Trimming cost V 2 bases and J 5 bases; bases outside gene matches: 10.

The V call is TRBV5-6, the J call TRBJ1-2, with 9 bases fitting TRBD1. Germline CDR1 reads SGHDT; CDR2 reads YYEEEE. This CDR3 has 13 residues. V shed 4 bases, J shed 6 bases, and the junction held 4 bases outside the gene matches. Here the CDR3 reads CASSRTGVHGYTF. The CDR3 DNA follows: TGTGCCAGCAGCCGGACAGGGGTTCATGGCTACACCTTC.

The CDR3: CASSSLLAGGLETQYF. In DNA, the CDR3 is TGTGCCAGCAGTTCCCTTCTAGCGGGAGGGTTAGAGACCCAGTACTTC. The V call is TRBV28, the J call TRBJ2-5; 12 positions agree with TRBD2. From germline, CDR1 is MDHEN and CDR2 SYDVKM. CDR3 length: 16 amino acids. V lost 4 bases, J lost 4 bases, and 7 bases stayed unmatched. The entire variable domain, with the rest obtained from reference TRBV28 and TRBJ2-5, is as follows: DVKVTQSSRYLVKRTGEKVFLECVQDMDHENMFWYRQDPGLGLRLIYFSYDVKMKEKGDIPEGYSVSREKKERFSLILESASTNQTSMYLCASSSLLAGGLETQYFGPGTRLLVL.

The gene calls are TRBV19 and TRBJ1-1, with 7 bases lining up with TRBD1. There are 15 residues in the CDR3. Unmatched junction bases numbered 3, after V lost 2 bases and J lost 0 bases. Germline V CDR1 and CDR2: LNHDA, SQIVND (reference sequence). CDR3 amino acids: CASSIQGGMNTEAFF. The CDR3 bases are TGTGCCAGTAGTATACAGGGGGGGATGAACACTGAAGCTTTCTTT. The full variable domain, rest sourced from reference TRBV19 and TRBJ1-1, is DGGITQSPKYLFRKEGQNVTLSCEQNLNHDAMYWYRQDPGQGLRLIYYSQIVNDFQKGDIAEGYSVSREKKESFPLTVTSAQKNPTAFYLCASSIQGGMNTEAFFGQGTRLTVV.

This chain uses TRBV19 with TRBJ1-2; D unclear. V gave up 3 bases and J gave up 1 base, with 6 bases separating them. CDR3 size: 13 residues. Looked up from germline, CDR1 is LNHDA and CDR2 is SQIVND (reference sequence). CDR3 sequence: CASSIDRNYGYTF. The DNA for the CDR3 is TGTGCCAGTAGTATTGACCGTAACTATGGCTACACCTTC.

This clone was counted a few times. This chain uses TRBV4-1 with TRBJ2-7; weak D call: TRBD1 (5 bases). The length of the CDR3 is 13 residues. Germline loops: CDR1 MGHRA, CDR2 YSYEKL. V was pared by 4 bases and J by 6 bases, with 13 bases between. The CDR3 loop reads CASSPLGVTEQYF. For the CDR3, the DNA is TGCGCCAGCAGCCCCTTAGGGGTGACCGAGCAGTACTTC.

The CDR3 nucleotides read TGTGCCAGCAAACAGGTAGGACCTTACAATGAGCAGTTCTTC. It is translated as CASKQVGPYNEQFF. The chain carries TRBV7-2 and TRBJ2-1, with a weak D call TRBD1 (5 bases). The CDR3 loop spans 14 amino acids. With 7 bases removed from V and 4 bases from J, the gap between germline ends came to 14 bases. Germline lookup yields CDR1 SGHTA and CDR2 FQGNSA.

CDR3 bases: TGTGCCAGCAGTTCACAGGGAAGGCAGCCCCAGCATTTT. This gives the protein CASSSQGRQPQHF. The chain has TRBV28 and TRBJ1-5; a weak D match, TRBD1 (6 bases). This CDR3 has 13 amino acids. CDR1 MDHEN and CDR2 SYDVKM come from the germline V gene. Trimming stripped 4 bases from V and 7 bases from J, with 11 bases between.

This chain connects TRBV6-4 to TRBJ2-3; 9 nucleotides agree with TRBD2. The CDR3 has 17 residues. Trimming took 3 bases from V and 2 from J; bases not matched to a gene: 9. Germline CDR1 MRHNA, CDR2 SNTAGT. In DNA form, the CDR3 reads TGTGCCAGCAGTGAGCGGTTTAGCGGGGGAGTCACAGATACGCAGTATTTT. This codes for CASSERFSGGVTDTQYF.